Listed here are 9 T cell receptor beta chains from one sample, sequenced in a study of CD8 T cell repertoires and HIV-1 epitope variants. The protocol was immunoSEQ multiplex PCR, while the TCRdb copy is restricted to in-frame clones and leaves out a portion. The sample lists some 100,000 clones, 70% to 75% occurring once. The specimen was uncultured baseline CD8+ T cells from peripheral blood mononuclear cells (PBMCs). These receptors were taken from a male donor with HIV.

The chain recombines TRBV18 with TRBJ2-1; a possible D gene is TRBD1 (6 bases). CDR3 size: 14 residues. Trimming shortened V by 2 bases and J by 8 bases, and 13 bases separated the two germline ends. Germline CDR1 is KGHSH and CDR2 is LQKENI. CDR3 DNA sequence: TGTGCCAGCTCACCAGGGGGCGGAACGGATGAGCAGTTCTTC. Amino acid sequence: CASSPGGGTDEQFF.

The chain employs TRBV28 and TRBJ1-1, with 9 bases lining up with TRBD1. This CDR3 contains 16 residues. Per the germline V gene, CDR1 is MDHEN and CDR2 is SYDVKM. The trim removed 4 bases at V and 0 bases at J, leaving 6 bases unmatched. CDR3 sequence reads: CASSSWTGDMNTEAFF. Written as DNA, the CDR3 is TGTGCCAGCAGTTCGTGGACAGGGGACATGAACACTGAAGCTTTCTTT.

The chain carries TRBV30 and TRBJ1-6; 8 nucleotides align to TRBD1. The CDR3 is made up of 15 amino acids. Losses at the gene ends were 3 bases for V and 3 bases for J; bases not matched to a gene: 4. Per the germline V gene, CDR1 is GTSNPN and CDR2 is SVGIG (reference sequence). The CDR3, as DNA: TGTGCCTGGAGGACAGGGGCCAGCTATAATTCACCCCTCCACTTT. Residues: CAWRTGASYNSPLHF.

This sequence joins TRBV19 and TRBJ2-3, with a possible D match to TRBD2 (6 bases). V dropped 9 bases and J dropped 4 bases, with 26 bases sitting between them. Germline values: CDR1 LNHDA, CDR2 SQIVND (reference sequence). This CDR3 region has 17 residues. CDR3 protein: CASQDSISGRMADTQYF. CDR3 coding DNA: TGTGCCAGCCAAGATAGTATATCCGGGAGAATGGCAGATACGCAGTATTTT.

The chain recombines TRBV28 with TRBJ1-5, with 9 bases that match TRBD1. CDR3 size: 14 residues. The junction had 6 bases not matched to a gene; V was cut back by 6 bases and J by 6 bases. Germline loops: CDR1 MDHEN, CDR2 SYDVKM. The CDR3 sequence is CASRPGTGIQPQHF. DNA of the CDR3: TGTGCCAGCAGGCCCGGGACAGGGATTCAGCCCCAGCATTTT.

This rearrangement joins TRBV5-8 to TRBJ2-5, with no clear D. The CDR3 is made up of 14 amino acids. V lost 7 bases and J lost 5, with 18 bases in between. Germline V gene data show CDR1 as SGHTS and CDR2 as YDEGEE. CDR3 region: CASLYPTVRETQYF. CDR3 sequence (DNA): TGTGCCAGCCTTTACCCGACCGTCCGGGAGACCCAGTACTTC.

The V gene is TRBV23-1, the J gene TRBJ2-3; D unclear. TRBV23-1 is assigned to the ORF class and has an uncertain function. V was shortened by 0 bases and J by 3 bases, with 13 bases between the two germline ends. The CDR3 extends over 16 amino acids. In DNA form, the CDR3 reads TGCGCCAGCAGTCAATCAGAGCCGCTTCGGACAGATACGCAGTATTTT. It encodes CASSQSEPLRTDTQYF.

The chain links TRBV6-5 to TRBJ2-2; 8 nucleotides align to TRBD1. The CDR3 totals 15 residues. The V and J ends lost 6 bases and 0 bases, in that order; junction bases with no gene match: 3. The germline gives CDR1 MNHEY, CDR2 SVGAGI. The DNA of the CDR3 is TGTGCCAGCAGCCAGACAGGGGCGAACACCGGGGAGCTGTTTTTT. Translation: CASSQTGANTGELFF.

The chain couples TRBV27 to TRBJ2-5; the D gene is possibly TRBD1 (6 bases). The CDR3 is 15 amino acids. V was clipped by 5 bases and J by 0 bases, with 13 bases between them. Germline lookup yields CDR1 MNHEY and CDR2 SMNVEV (reference sequence). CDR3 DNA: TGTGCCAGCAGTACCCGGACAGTATACCAAGAGACCCAGTACTTC. Amino acid sequence: CASSTRTVYQETQYF.